These T cell receptor beta chains were read from a single sample in a study of T cell responses to AZD1222 COVID-19 vaccine. Using immunoSEQ multiplex PCR, the repertoire was profiled, and TCRdb retains in-frame clones only, with some absent. The data hold 150,000 or so clones, with approximately 84% observed a single time. Sequenced here: peripheral blood, sampled on day 0 of AZD1222 vaccination. The receptor source for this set is an adult in good health. Each CDR3 is given with its conserved first and last residue. The D gene is left open where the match is weak. Clone size is given for some rows only: seen once, a few or many times, or a class if the clone is expanded.

size,V,D,J,CDR3,DNA
.,TRBV9,TRBD1,TRBJ1-2,CASSVDPGGNGYGYTF,TGTGCCAGCAGCGTAGATCCAGGGGGCAATGGCTATGGCTACACCTTC
.,TRBV6-5,.,TRBJ1-1,CASRMGTLINTEAFF,TGTGCCAGCAGAATGGGGACCCTGATAAACACTGAAGCTTTCTTT
.,TRBV24-1,.,TRBJ1-2,CATSDLFGYGYTF,TGTGCCACCAGTGATTTGTTCGGCTATGGCTACACCTTC
.,TRBV28,TRBD2,TRBJ2-4,CASSLLVAGANIQYF,TGTGCCAGCAGTTTATTGGTAGCGGGGGCAAACATTCAGTACTTC
.,TRBV5-1,.,TRBJ2-1,CASSLGGSLINEQFF,TGCGCCAGCAGCTTGGGCGGTAGTCTGATCAATGAGCAGTTCTTC
few,TRBV27,.,TRBJ1-1,CASSSPYSGTEAFF,TGTGCCAGCAGTTCCCCTTATTCGGGCACTGAAGCTTTCTTT
.,TRBV27,.,TRBJ2-3,CASSNRKADTQYF,TGTGCCAGCAGTAATAGAAAGGCAGATACGCAGTATTTT
.,TRBV20-1,.,TRBJ1-2,CSAREGNGYTF,TGCAGTGCTAGAGAAGGGAATGGCTACACCTTC
.,TRBV7-2,.,TRBJ2-3,CASSYSPSGLSTDTQYF,TGTGCCAGCAGCTATTCCCCCTCGGGCCTTTCCACAGATACGCAGTATTTT
.,TRBV7-9,.,TRBJ1-5,CASSLGRADTSNQPQHF,TGTGCCAGCAGCTTAGGGCGGGCAGATACGAGCAATCAGCCCCAGCATTTT
.,TRBV7-2,TRBD1,TRBJ2-7,CASSNRDRRAYEQYF,TGTGCCAGCAGCAACCGGGACAGGAGAGCCTACGAGCAGTACTTC
.,TRBV7-8,TRBD2,TRBJ2-1,CASSPGLAGGAHVSTEQFF,TGTGCCAGCAGCCCCGGACTAGCGGGGGGGGCCCATGTCTCCACCGAGCAGTTCTTC
.,TRBV7-2,.,TRBJ1-5,CASSPQYDQPQHF,TGTGCCAGCAGCCCTCAATACGATCAGCCCCAGCATTTT
.,TRBV18,.,TRBJ2-5,CASPRETQYF,TGTGCCAGCCCAAGAGAGACCCAGTACTTC
.,TRBV5-1,.,TRBJ1-3,CASSGGSGNTIYF,TGCGCCAGCAGCGGGGGATCTGGAAACACCATATATTTT
.,TRBV5-1,.,TRBJ1-1,CASSLVGIMNTEAFF,TGCGCCAGCAGCTTGGTAGGAATAATGAACACTGAAGCTTTCTTT
.,TRBV15,.,TRBJ2-7,CATSPSRDSYEQYF,TGTGCCACCAGCCCTAGCAGGGACTCCTACGAGCAGTACTTC
.,TRBV5-8,.,TRBJ1-2,CASSSRGQQGYTF,TGTGCCAGCAGTTCCCGCGGACAACAGGGCTACACCTTC
.,TRBV27,.,TRBJ2-7,CASSSHRDNYEQYF,TGTGCCAGCAGTTCCCACCGGGACAACTACGAGCAGTACTTC
.,TRBV18,.,TRBJ2-2,CASSPTNGELFF,TGTGCCAGCTCACCCACGAACGGGGAGCTGTTTTTT
.,TRBV2,.,TRBJ2-5,CASSGGGIIQETQYF,TGTGCCAGCAGTGGAGGGGGGATTATTCAAGAGACCCAGTACTTC
.,TRBV29-1,.,TRBJ1-4,CSVEAGGLFF,TGCAGCGTTGAAGCGGGGGGACTGTTTTTT
.,TRBV28,TRBD1,TRBJ1-2,CASSSTLTGEGYTF,TGTGCCAGCAGTTCAACACTTACAGGGGAAGGCTACACCTTC
.,TRBV12-3/TRBV12-4,.,TRBJ2-7,CASSKDYEQYF,TGTGCCAGCAGTAAGGACTACGAGCAGTACTTC
.,TRBV29-1,.,TRBJ1-1,CSVLGHMNTEAFF,TGCAGCGTTTTGGGACATATGAACACTGAAGCTTTCTTT
once,TRBV7-9,.,TRBJ2-1,CASSQTMRLYYNEQFF,TGTGCCAGCAGCCAAACCATGCGACTATACTACAATGAGCAGTTCTTC
.,TRBV7-8,.,TRBJ1-1,CASSLSGGIRNTEAFF,TGTGCCAGCAGCTTATCGGGAGGGATCCGGAACACTGAAGCTTTCTTT
.,TRBV3-1/TRBV3-2,.,TRBJ2-1,CASSQRPNEQFF,TGTGCCAGCAGCCAAAGACCGAATGAGCAGTTCTTC
.,TRBV15,TRBD1,TRBJ2-5,CATSSTGGWKTQYF,TGTGCCACCAGCAGTACAGGGGGCTGGAAGACCCAGTACTTC
.,TRBV3-1/TRBV3-2,TRBD1,TRBJ1-3,CASSQEPQGSGNTIYF,TGTGCCAGCAGCCAAGAGCCACAGGGGTCTGGAAACACCATATATTTT
.,TRBV5-8,.,TRBJ1-5,CASSLGTTHSNQPQHF,TGTGCCAGCAGCTTAGGGACTACACATAGCAATCAGCCCCAGCATTTT
.,TRBV11-2,TRBD1,TRBJ1-1,CASSYEQGAAGYTEAFF,TGTGCCAGCAGCTATGAGCAGGGGGCAGCGGGGTACACTGAAGCTTTCTTT
once,TRBV20-1,.,TRBJ2-2,CSASFQGNSGELFF,TGCAGTGCTAGTTTTCAGGGTAACTCCGGGGAGCTGTTTTTT
.,TRBV6-5,.,TRBJ2-3,CASSDFSTDTQYF,TGTGCCAGCAGCGACTTCAGCACAGATACGCAGTATTTT
.,TRBV4-3,.,TRBJ2-3,CASSPTGFSTDTQYF,TGCGCCAGCAGCCCGACAGGCTTCAGCACAGATACGCAGTATTTT
.,TRBV19,TRBD1,TRBJ1-5,CASIARSTGGNQPQHF,TGTGCCAGTATCGCCCGATCGACAGGGGGCAATCAGCCCCAGCATTTT
.,TRBV20-1,.,TRBJ1-2,CSASPIDSPNYGYTF,TGCAGTGCTAGTCCCATCGACTCCCCTAACTATGGCTACACCTTC
.,TRBV2,.,TRBJ1-4,CASRRQERLSDEKLFF,TGTGCCAGCAGGCGGCAGGAGCGGCTCTCGGATGAAAAACTGTTTTTT
.,TRBV27,TRBD2,TRBJ2-1,CASSSPSGSPLNEQFF,TGTGCCAGCAGTTCCCCTAGCGGCTCTCCCCTCAATGAGCAGTTCTTC
.,TRBV6-5,.,TRBJ1-1,CASSSQANTEAFF,TGTGCCAGCAGTTCTCAGGCGAACACTGAAGCTTTCTTT
few,TRBV7-8,.,TRBJ2-7,CASSFPWGGAYEQYF,TGTGCCAGCAGCTTCCCGTGGGGTGGGGCCTACGAGCAGTACTTC
.,TRBV7-2,.,TRBJ2-2,CASSLKGSGTGELFF,TGTGCCAGCAGCTTAAAGGGTTCGGGCACCGGGGAGCTGTTTTTT
.,TRBV12-3/TRBV12-4,.,TRBJ1-2,CASDHNYGYTF,TGTGCCAGCGACCATAACTATGGCTACACCTTC
.,TRBV10-1,.,TRBJ2-7,CASSESVGGQYF,TGCGCCAGCAGTGAGTCGGTGGGGGGGCAGTACTTC
few,TRBV4-3,.,TRBJ2-2,CASSQFWGAGELFF,TGCGCCAGCAGCCAATTTTGGGGGGCCGGGGAGCTGTTTTTT
.,TRBV6-2/TRBV6-3,.,TRBJ2-7,CASSFPTGYSHTAGEQYF,TGTGCCAGCAGTTTCCCGACAGGGTACTCTCATACCGCGGGGGAGCAGTACTTC
.,TRBV7-2,TRBD2,TRBJ2-1,CASSLSSGGNYNEQFF,TGTGCCAGCAGCTTATCTAGCGGGGGGAACTACAATGAGCAGTTCTTC
.,TRBV28,TRBD1,TRBJ2-7,CASSPTGTASYEQYF,TGTGCCAGCAGTCCAACCGGGACAGCCTCCTACGAGCAGTACTTC
.,TRBV6-5,.,TRBJ2-7,CASRNQGRDEQYF,TGTGCCAGCAGGAACCAGGGACGCGACGAGCAGTACTTC
.,TRBV5-1,.,TRBJ2-7,CASSSGQSYEQYF,TGCGCCAGCAGCTCCGGACAGTCCTACGAGCAGTACTTC
.,TRBV24-1,TRBD2,TRBJ2-3,CATSDPTSPTDTQYF,TGTGCCACCAGTGACCCGACTAGCCCCACAGATACGCAGTATTTT
.,TRBV25-1,.,TRBJ1-1,CASSPGYATEAFF,TGTGCCAGCAGTCCAGGGTATGCCACTGAAGCTTTCTTT
.,TRBV28,.,TRBJ1-2,CASSLLNYGYTF,TGTGCCAGCAGTTTACTTAACTATGGCTACACCTTC
.,TRBV4-2,.,TRBJ2-7,CASSQESQGTSYEQYF,TGTGCCAGCAGCCAAGAAAGTCAGGGCACCTCCTACGAGCAGTACTTC
.,TRBV4-1,TRBD2,TRBJ2-3,CASSQLTSGRDTQYF,TGCGCCAGCAGCCAACTAACTAGCGGAAGAGATACGCAGTATTTT
.,TRBV11-2,.,TRBJ2-7,CASSLSAGLNSEQYF,TGTGCCAGCAGCTTATCGGCAGGACTGAACAGCGAGCAGTACTTC
.,TRBV19,.,TRBJ2-7,CASSDRYYEQYF,TGTGCCAGTAGTGACAGGTACTACGAGCAGTACTTC